Presented here are 24 T cell receptor beta chains from one specimen sequenced in a study of beta chain features in type 1 diabetes. The isolated RNA, all of it, was reverse transcribed, so expressed TCRB transcripts were what got sequenced. Sequencing used immunoSEQ multiplex PCR; TCRdb keeps in-frame clones, though not all of them. In the table there are just over 600,000 clones, roughly 15% of which are singletons. Input material: naive CD4+ T cells from blood. The receptor set was obtained from a man between 18 and 35 years old in good health.

The V call is TRBV6-1, the J call TRBJ2-7, with D possibly TRBD1 on 5 matching bases. The V end lost 8 bases, the J end lost 6 bases, and 20 bases lay between the germline ends. This CDR3 has 14 amino acids. Germline V lookup: CDR1 MNHNS, CDR2 SASEGT. In DNA form, the CDR3 reads TGTGCCAGCTTTCCCCGATGGGGCTTTGGCGAGCAGTACTTC. It codes for CASFPRWGFGEQYF.

The chain links TRBV9 to TRBJ1-1; D is possibly TRBD1 (5 bases). Trimming removed 0 bases at V and 0 bases at J, with 9 bases between. Germline CDR1 is SGDLS and CDR2 is YYNGEE. The CDR3 is 15 amino acids. This chain's CDR3 is CASSVGEGVNTEAFF. DNA of the CDR3: TGTGCCAGCAGCGTAGGGGAAGGGGTGAACACTGAAGCTTTCTTT.

This clone has only a few counts. The V gene is TRBV19, the J gene TRBJ2-5; perhaps TRBD1 as D (6 bases). The CDR3 has 14 amino acids. Trimming left V 3 bases short and J 4 bases short, with 12 bases between. CDR1 and CDR2 (germline): LNHDA, SQIVND (reference sequence). CDR3 nucleotides: TGTGCCAGTAGTATTACAGGGAAACGAGAGACCCAGTACTTC. The encoded protein is CASSITGKRETQYF.

This clone was seen a handful of times. The chain is built from TRBV9 and TRBJ1-4; no clear D. CDR3 length: 17 residues. Trimming took off 2 bases at V and 0 bases at J, with 14 bases between the two ends. The germline CDR1 and CDR2 sequences are SGDLS and YYNGEE. The CDR3 loop is CASSVSLKLSTNEKLFF. The CDR3 coding sequence is TGTGCCAGCAGCGTTTCCCTCAAACTTTCAACTAATGAAAAACTGTTTTTT.

The table lists this clone with a few counts. V and J are TRBV7-9 and TRBJ2-1; the D gene is possibly TRBD1 (6 bases). CDR1 SEHNR and CDR2 FQNEAQ come from the germline V gene (reference sequence). The germline V and J ends were trimmed by 5 bases and 7 bases, with 9 bases remaining between them. This CDR3 is built from 12 residues. In DNA form, the CDR3 reads TGTGCCAGCAGCCCGCAGGGGAATGAGCAGTTCTTC. Translating it yields CASSPQGNEQFF.

The rearrangement uses TRBV10-3 and TRBJ2-7; 8 bases are shared with TRBD1. The ends lost 0 bases at V and 0 bases at J; junction bases unmatched: 4. The germline V gene has CDR1 ENHRY and CDR2 SYGVKD. The CDR3 is 16 residues long. In DNA, the CDR3 is TGTGCCATCAGTGAGTCGAGACAGGGGTCCTCCTACGAGCAGTACTTC. It is translated as CAISESRQGSSYEQYF.

This chain connects TRBV5-6 to TRBJ2-7; D ambiguous. With 4 bases removed from V and 4 bases from J, the gap between germline ends came to 12 bases. From germline, CDR1 is SGHDT and CDR2 YYEEEE. The CDR3 has 13 residues. CDR3 nucleotide sequence: TGTGCCAGCAGCCTTCGCCGCGCGTACGAGCAGTACTTC. It codes for CASSLRRAYEQYF. The full variable domain, its missing parts supplied by reference TRBV5-6 and TRBJ2-7, is DAGVTQSPTHLIKTRGQQVTLRCSPKSGHDTVSWYQQALGQGPQFIFQYYEEEERQRGNFPDRFSGHQFPNYSSELNVNALLLGDSALYLCASSLRRAYEQYFGPGTRLTVT.

The genes are TRBV9 and TRBJ1-5; D gene uncertain. The length of the CDR3 is 13 residues. Deletions cut 0 bases from V and 5 bases from J, with 6 bases between. Germline CDR1 reads SGDLS; CDR2 reads YYNGEE. The CDR3 protein is CASSVVSDQPQHF. In DNA, the CDR3 is TGTGCCAGCAGCGTAGTCAGTGATCAGCCCCAGCATTTT.

This clone was counted a few times. V and J are TRBV7-9 and TRBJ2-2; D possibly corresponds to TRBD2 (5 bases). Trimming cost V 8 bases and J 6 bases, with 7 bases left between them. CDR1 is SEHNR and CDR2 is FQNEAQ in the germline V gene (reference sequence). The CDR3 runs to 11 residues. In nucleotides, the CDR3 is TGTGCCAGCGGACTCGCCGGGGAGCTGTTTTTT. Translated, it gives CASGLAGELFF.

This clone was observed a handful of times. The rearrangement joins TRBV6-6 to TRBJ2-5; D possibly corresponds to TRBD2 (6 bases). Trimming removed 4 bases at V and 5 bases at J, with 17 bases between. The germline V gene encodes CDR1 MNHNY and CDR2 SVGAGI (reference sequence). The CDR3 has 15 amino acids. As DNA, the CDR3 is TGTGCCAGCAGTTCGACCTGGAGGGTGGGGGAGACCCAGTACTTC. It specifies CASSSTWRVGETQYF.

The CDR3: CAISDLRPIYEQYF. DNA for the CDR3: TGTGCCATCAGCGACCTCCGCCCCATCTACGAGCAGTACTTC. V gene TRBV10-3 combines with J gene TRBJ2-7; no clear D. V lost 6 bases to trimming and J lost 3 bases, with 15 bases between them. There are 14 residues in the CDR3. Germline CDR1 and CDR2: ENHRY and SYGVKD.

J is TRBJ1-5 and V is TRBV28; tentative D call: TRBD1 (5 bases). The CDR3 is made up of 15 amino acids. Germline V gene data show CDR1 as MDHEN and CDR2 as SYDVKM. The ends were cut back, 6 bases at V and 5 bases at J, with 17 bases in the middle. CDR3 sequence (DNA): TGTGCCAGCAGACCCGGCCCGGCGGGGCATCAGCCCCAGCATTTT. It translates to CASRPGPAGHQPQHF.

With regard to this clone: At one boundary the junction diverges from the germline segment, which might be a read error. This rearrangement joins TRBV14 to TRBJ1-2, with TRBD1 as a possible D gene (5 bases). Germline CDR1 reads SGHDN; CDR2 reads FVKESK. This CDR3 comprises 14 residues. This CDR3 is CASSQDSGSQISNF. Written as DNA, the CDR3 is TGTGCCAGCAGCCAAGATTCAGGGAGCCAAATCAGTAACTTC.

This clone was seen a handful of times. The chain has TRBV30 and TRBJ2-3; TRBD2 agrees at 12 bases. Germline-derived CDR1 and CDR2 are GTSNPN and SVGIG (reference sequence). CDR3 size: 12 residues. With V trimmed by 2 bases and J by 12 bases, 3 bases remained unmatched. CDR3: CAWSQLAGGQYF. Written as DNA, the CDR3 is TGTGCCTGGAGTCAACTAGCGGGGGGACAGTATTTT.

This clone occurred a few times. The V gene is TRBV4-3, the J gene TRBJ2-1, with D perhaps TRBD2 (5 bases). This CDR3 contains 20 residues. Germline values: CDR1 LGHNA, CDR2 YSLEER. With 4 bases removed from V and 0 bases from J, the gap between germline ends came to 25 bases. CDR3 sequence reads: CASSPTSGPQGGSSYNEQFF. Here the CDR3 DNA reads TGCGCCAGCAGCCCAACCTCCGGGCCCCAAGGTGGGAGCTCCTACAATGAGCAGTTCTTC.

V usage is TRBV18 and J usage is TRBJ1-2, with a weak D call TRBD1 (5 bases). The CDR3 sequence is 14 residues long. Trimming pared 2 bases from V and 5 bases from J, leaving 12 bases between. Germline V CDR1 and CDR2: KGHSH, LQKENI. The CDR3 region is CASSPEAGTYGYTF. The CDR3 DNA reads TGTGCCAGCTCACCAGAGGCGGGGACTTATGGCTACACCTTC.

This chain uses TRBV6-5 with TRBJ2-7, with D possibly matching TRBD1 (6 bases). The CDR3 is 14 amino acids. The germline gives CDR1 MNHEY, CDR2 SVGAGI. V was pared by 4 bases and J by 3 bases, with 13 bases between. This CDR3 reads CASSWGGGYYEQYF. In nucleotides, the CDR3 is TGTGCCAGCAGTTGGGGTGGGGGCTACTACGAGCAGTACTTC.

This clone has more than one count but fewer than ten. The V call is TRBV5-1, the J call TRBJ2-1, with 7 bases fitting TRBD1. The CDR3 totals 14 residues. Germline V gives CDR1 SGHRS, CDR2 YFSETQ. V shed 0 bases and J 8 bases; nucleotides not matched to a gene: 5. The chain's CDR3 is CASSLGNQGDEQFF. CDR3 nucleotide sequence: TGCGCCAGCAGCTTGGGAAATCAGGGGGATGAGCAGTTCTTC.

The table lists this clone with a count of one. This rearrangement joins TRBV5-1 to TRBJ2-7; TRBD2 aligns across 7 bases. The CDR3 extends over 13 amino acids. V was pared by 8 bases and J by 0 bases, with 5 bases of the junction left unmatched. Germline CDR1 is SGHRS and CDR2 is YFSETQ. This CDR3 reads CASQRDASYEQYF. The CDR3 bases are TGCGCCAGTCAGCGGGATGCCTCCTACGAGCAGTACTTC.

The chain carries TRBV9 and TRBJ2-1; D perhaps matches TRBD1 (5 bases). CDR3 length equals 16 residues. In germline, CDR1 is SGDLS, CDR2 YYNGEE. Trimming shortened V by 1 base and J by 3 bases, and 14 bases separated the two germline ends. The CDR3 loop reads CASSVSHQGFYNEQFF. For the CDR3, the DNA is TGTGCCAGCAGCGTATCTCACCAGGGCTTCTACAATGAGCAGTTCTTC.

The rearrangement uses TRBV28 and TRBJ1-2; D is uncertain. The CDR3 extends over 11 amino acids. Germline CDR1 and CDR2: MDHEN and SYDVKM. The V end was cut by 8 bases, the J end by 5 bases, with 9 bases between. The CDR3 loop reads CASRTGYGYTF. CDR3 DNA: TGTGCCAGCCGGACGGGTTATGGCTACACCTTC.

The rearrangement uses TRBV19 and TRBJ1-5, with TRBD1 matching over 8 bases. Germline CDR1 is LNHDA and CDR2 is SQIVND (reference sequence). This CDR3 is built from 15 residues. The V gene end was trimmed by 6 bases and the J gene end by 2 bases; junction bases not matched to a gene: 6. The CDR3 region is CASSPPGQGNQPQHF. The CDR3 DNA is TGTGCCAGTAGCCCACCGGGACAGGGCAATCAGCCCCAGCATTTT.

DNA of the CDR3: TGTGCCAGCAGCGTAGGTCACGGGGGAGAGACCCAGTACTTC. This gives the protein CASSVGHGGETQYF. This chain joins TRBV9 and TRBJ2-5; TRBD2 is a possible D gene (6 bases). Germline lookup yields CDR1 SGDLS and CDR2 YYNGEE. The V gene lost 0 bases and the J gene lost 4 bases, with 10 bases spanning the gap. The CDR3 runs 14 residues.

This clone was seen more than once but under ten times. CDR3 in DNA: TGTGCCAGCGGCGGACAGGACACTGAAGCTTTCTTT. Residues: CASGGQDTEAFF. This sequence joins TRBV10-3 and TRBJ1-1, with TRBD1 matching over 7 bases. V was pared by 10 bases and J by 3 bases, with 5 bases of the junction left unmatched. Germline CDR1 ENHRY, CDR2 SYGVKD. There are 12 residues in the CDR3.